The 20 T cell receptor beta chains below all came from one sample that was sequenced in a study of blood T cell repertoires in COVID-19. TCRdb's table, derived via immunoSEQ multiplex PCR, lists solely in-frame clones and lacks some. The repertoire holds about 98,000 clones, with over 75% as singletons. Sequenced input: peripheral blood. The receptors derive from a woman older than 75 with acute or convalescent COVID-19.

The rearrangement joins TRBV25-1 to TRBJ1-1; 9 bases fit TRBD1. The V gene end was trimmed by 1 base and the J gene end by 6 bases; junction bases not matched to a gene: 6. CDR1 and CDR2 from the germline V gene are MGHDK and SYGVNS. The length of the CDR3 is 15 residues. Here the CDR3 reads CASSEFGTGNAEAFF. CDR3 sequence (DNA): TGTGCCAGCAGTGAATTCGGGACAGGGAATGCTGAAGCTTTCTTT.

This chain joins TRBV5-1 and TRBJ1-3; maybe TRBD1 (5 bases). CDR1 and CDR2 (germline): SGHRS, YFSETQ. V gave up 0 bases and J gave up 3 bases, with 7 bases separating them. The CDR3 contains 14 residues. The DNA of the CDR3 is TGCGCCAGCAGCTTGGACAGGTTTGGAAACACCATATATTTT. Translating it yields CASSLDRFGNTIYF.

In DNA form, the CDR3 reads TGTGCCAGCAAGCCCGTGAACACTGAAGCTTTCTTT. It specifies CASKPVNTEAFF. The rearrangement uses TRBV28 and TRBJ1-1; D remains unclear. V lost 7 bases and J 0 bases, leaving 6 bases between the germline ends. Per germline, CDR1 MDHEN and CDR2 SYDVKM. CDR3 length: 12 amino acids.

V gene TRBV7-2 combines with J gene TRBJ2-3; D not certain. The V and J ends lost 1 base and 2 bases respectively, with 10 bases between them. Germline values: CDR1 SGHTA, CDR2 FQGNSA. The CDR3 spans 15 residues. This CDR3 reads CASSLGLSNTDTQYF. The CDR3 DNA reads TGTGCCAGCAGCTTAGGGTTGAGTAACACAGATACGCAGTATTTT. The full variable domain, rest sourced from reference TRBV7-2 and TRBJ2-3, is GAGVSQSPSNKVTEKGKDVELRCDPISGHTALYWYRQSLGQGLEFLIYFQGNSAPDKSGLPSDRFSAERTGGSVSTLTIQRTQQEDSAVYLCASSLGLSNTDTQYFGPGTRLTVL.

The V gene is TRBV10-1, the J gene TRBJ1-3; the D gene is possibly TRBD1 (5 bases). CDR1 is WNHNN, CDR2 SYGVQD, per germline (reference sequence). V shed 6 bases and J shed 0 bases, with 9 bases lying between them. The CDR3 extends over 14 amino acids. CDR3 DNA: TGCGCCAGCAGACAGGACCGCTCTGGAAACACCATATATTTT. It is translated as CASRQDRSGNTIYF.

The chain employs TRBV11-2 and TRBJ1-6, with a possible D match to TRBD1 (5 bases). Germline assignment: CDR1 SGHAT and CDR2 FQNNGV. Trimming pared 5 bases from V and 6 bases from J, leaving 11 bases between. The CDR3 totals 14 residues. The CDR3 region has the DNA TGTGCCAGCAGCGCGGGACTCCTTAATTCACCCCTCCACTTT. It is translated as CASSAGLLNSPLHF.

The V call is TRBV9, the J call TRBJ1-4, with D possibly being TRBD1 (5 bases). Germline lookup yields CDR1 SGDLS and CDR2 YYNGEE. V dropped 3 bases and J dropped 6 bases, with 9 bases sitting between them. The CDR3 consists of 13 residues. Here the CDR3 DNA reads TGTGCCAGCAGCGCGGGACTTTATGAAAAACTGTTTTTT. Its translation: CASSAGLYEKLFF.

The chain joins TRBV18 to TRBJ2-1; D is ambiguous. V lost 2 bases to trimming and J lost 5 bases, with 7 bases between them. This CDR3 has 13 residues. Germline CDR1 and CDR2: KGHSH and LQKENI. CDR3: CASSPTRDNEQFF. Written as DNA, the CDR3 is TGTGCCAGCTCACCAACTCGAGACAATGAGCAGTTCTTC.

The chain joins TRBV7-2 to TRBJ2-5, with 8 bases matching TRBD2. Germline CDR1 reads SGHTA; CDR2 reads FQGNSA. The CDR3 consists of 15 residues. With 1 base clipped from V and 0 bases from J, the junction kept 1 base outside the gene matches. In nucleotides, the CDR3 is TGTGCCAGCAGCTTAGTAGCGGGGTACCAAGAGACCCAGTACTTC. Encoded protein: CASSLVAGYQETQYF.

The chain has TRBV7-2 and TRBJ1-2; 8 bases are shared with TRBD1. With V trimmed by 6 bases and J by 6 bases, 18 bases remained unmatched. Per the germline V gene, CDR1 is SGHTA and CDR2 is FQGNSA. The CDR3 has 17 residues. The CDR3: CASSPREIKTGVDGYTF. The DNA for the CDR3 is TGTGCCAGCAGTCCCAGAGAAATAAAGACAGGGGTGGATGGCTACACCTTC.

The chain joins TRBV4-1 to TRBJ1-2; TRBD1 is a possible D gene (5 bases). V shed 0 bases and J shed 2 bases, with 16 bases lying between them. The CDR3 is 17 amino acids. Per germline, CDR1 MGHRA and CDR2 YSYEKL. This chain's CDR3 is CASSQDPQRGSNYGYTF. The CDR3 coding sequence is TGCGCCAGCAGCCAAGATCCTCAGCGGGGCTCGAACTATGGCTACACCTTC.

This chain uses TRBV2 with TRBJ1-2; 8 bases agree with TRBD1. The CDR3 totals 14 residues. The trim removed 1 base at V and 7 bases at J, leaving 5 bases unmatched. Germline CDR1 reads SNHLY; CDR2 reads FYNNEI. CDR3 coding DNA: TGTGCCAGCAGTGAAGGGACAGGGACATCTGGCTACACCTTC. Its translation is CASSEGTGTSGYTF.

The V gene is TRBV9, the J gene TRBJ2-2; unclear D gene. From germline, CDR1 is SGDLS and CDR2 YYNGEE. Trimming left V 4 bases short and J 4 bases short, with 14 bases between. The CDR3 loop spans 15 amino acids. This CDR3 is CASSPKAGFTGELFF. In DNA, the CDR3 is TGTGCCAGCAGCCCCAAGGCAGGCTTCACCGGGGAGCTGTTTTTT.

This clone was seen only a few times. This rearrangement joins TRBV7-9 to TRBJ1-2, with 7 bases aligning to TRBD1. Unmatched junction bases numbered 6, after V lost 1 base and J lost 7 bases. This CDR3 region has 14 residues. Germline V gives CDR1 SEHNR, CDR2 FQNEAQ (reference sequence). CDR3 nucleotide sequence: TGTGCCAGCAGCTTAGAGGCAGGGGGAGGTGGCTACACCTTC. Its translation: CASSLEAGGGGYTF.

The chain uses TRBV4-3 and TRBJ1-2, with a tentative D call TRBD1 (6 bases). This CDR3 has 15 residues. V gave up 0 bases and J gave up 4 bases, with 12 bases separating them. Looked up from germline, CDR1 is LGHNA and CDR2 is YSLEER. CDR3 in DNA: TGCGCCAGCAGCCAAGAAAGAGGACAGCTCTATGGCTACACCTTC. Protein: CASSQERGQLYGYTF.

In nucleotides, the CDR3 is TGTGCCAGCAGCCCGGCCGGGTACGAGCAGTACTTC. Its protein product is CASSPAGYEQYF. The chain is built from TRBV7-2 and TRBJ2-7; no reliable D call. V gave up 5 bases and J gave up 4 bases, with 9 bases separating them. There are 12 residues in the CDR3. Germline V CDR1 and CDR2: SGHTA, FQGNSA. The full variable domain, rest sourced from reference TRBV7-2 and TRBJ2-7, is GAGVSQSPSNKVTEKGKDVELRCDPISGHTALYWYRQSLGQGLEFLIYFQGNSAPDKSGLPSDRFSAERTGGSVSTLTIQRTQQEDSAVYLCASSPAGYEQYFGPGTRLTVT.

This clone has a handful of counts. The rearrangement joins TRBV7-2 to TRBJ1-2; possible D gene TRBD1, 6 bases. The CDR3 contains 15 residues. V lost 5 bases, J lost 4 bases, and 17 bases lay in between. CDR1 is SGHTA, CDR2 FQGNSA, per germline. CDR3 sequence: CASSPGEGRAYGYTF. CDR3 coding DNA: TGTGCCAGCAGCCCAGGGGAGGGGCGCGCCTATGGCTACACCTTC.

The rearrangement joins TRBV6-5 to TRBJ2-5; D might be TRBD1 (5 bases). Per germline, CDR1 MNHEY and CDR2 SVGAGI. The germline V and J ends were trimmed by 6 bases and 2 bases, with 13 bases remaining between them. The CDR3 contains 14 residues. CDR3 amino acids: CASSYGRGQETQYF. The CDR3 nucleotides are TGTGCCAGCAGCTACGGAAGGGGACAAGAGACCCAGTACTTC.

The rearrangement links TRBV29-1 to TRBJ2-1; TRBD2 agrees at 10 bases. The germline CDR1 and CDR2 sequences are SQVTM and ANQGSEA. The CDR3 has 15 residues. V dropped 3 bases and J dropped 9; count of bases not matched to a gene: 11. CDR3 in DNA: TGCAGCGTTGACGGGAGCGGGGGGGCCGGTATTGAGCAGTTCTTC. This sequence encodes CSVDGSGGAGIEQFF.

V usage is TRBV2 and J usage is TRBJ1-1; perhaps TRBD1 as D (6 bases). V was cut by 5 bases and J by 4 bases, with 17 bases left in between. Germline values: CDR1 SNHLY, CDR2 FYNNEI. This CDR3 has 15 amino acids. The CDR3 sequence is CASSQLQGSGTEAFF. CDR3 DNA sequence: TGTGCCAGCAGTCAGTTACAGGGTTCAGGCACTGAAGCTTTCTTT.